Listed here is a single T cell receptor (beta chain). This entry comes from a study of glioma-infiltrating T cells after dendritic cell vaccination. Time point of the sample: after dendritic cell vaccination, including at tumor progression/relapse. The CDR3 spans 16 residues. Germline V gene sequence: CDR1 SGDLS, CDR2 YYNGEE. V was shortened by 5 bases and J by 1 base, with 19 bases between the two germline ends. Sequencing used immunoSEQ multiplex PCR; TCRdb keeps in-frame clones, though not all of them. The data show approximately 10,000 clones, with around 84% seen just once and under 50% held by the top ten.

The sample consisted of blood, taken after dendritic cell vaccination. The rearrangement uses TRBV9 and TRBJ2-7, with D maybe TRBD2 (6 bases). The receptor was derived from a human donor with glioblastoma. The CDR3 region is CASSFTGTQKSYEQYF. CDR3 DNA sequence: TGTGCCAGCAGTTTCACCGGGACTCAGAAATCCTACGAGCAGTACTTC. The full variable domain, with the rest looked up from reference TRBV9 and TRBJ2-7, is DSGVTQTPKHLITATGQRVTLRCSPRSGDLSVYWYQQSLDQGLQFLIQYYNGEERAKGNILERFSAQQFPDLHSELNLSSLELGDSALYFCASSFTGTQKSYEQYFGPGTRLTVT.